These 9 T cell receptor beta chains were sequenced from one sample in a study of T cells in Graves' hyperthyroidism and ophthalmopathy. Amplification yielded TCR beta CDR3 regions, with RNA transcripts as the source. The TCR CDR3 was amplified in a first-round RT-PCR using the HTBI primer set. TCRdb recomputed calls from the multiplex PCR reads with MiXCR, one row per CDR3 protein. The sample gives 600,000 to 700,000 distinct CDR3 sequences, around 15% of which show up once; 3.5% to 4.5% is in the top ten. The sequencing sample was made of blood. The receptors come from a woman in her thirties or forties with Graves' ophthalmopathy.

This clonotype has a count of ten or more. This chain uses TRBV20-1 with TRBJ1-1, with D perhaps matching TRBD1 (6 bases). The ends were cut back, 6 bases at V and 6 bases at J, with 20 bases in the middle. This CDR3 is 14 amino acids long. Per germline, CDR1 DFQATT and CDR2 SNEGSKA (reference sequence). The CDR3 coding sequence is TGCAGTGCCACCCCGGGGGACACCGGGGCTGAAGCTTTCTTT. Translated: CSATPGDTGAEAFF.

This clonotype was observed many times. The gene calls are TRBV6-5 and TRBJ1-1; D not resolved. CDR3 length equals 15 residues. The V end lost 0 bases, the J end lost 3 bases, and 11 bases lay between the germline ends. Germline assignment: CDR1 MNHEY and CDR2 SVGAGI. The CDR3 nucleotides are TGTGCCAGCAGTTACTCGAAGGTCCAGCACACTGAAGCTTTCTTT. It encodes CASSYSKVQHTEAFF.

This chain joins TRBV20-1 and TRBJ2-7; 12 bases are a match to TRBD2. The CDR3 extends over 15 amino acids. V lost 6 bases, J lost 4 bases, and 10 bases stayed unmatched. Germline CDR1 reads DFQATT; CDR2 reads SNEGSKA (reference sequence). Here the CDR3 reads CSASGTSGYRYEQYF. Written as DNA, the CDR3 is TGCAGTGCCTCTGGGACTAGCGGGTATCGATACGAGCAGTACTTC.

This clonotype was found a few times. This chain links TRBV18 with TRBJ2-7; 13 nucleotides match TRBD2. J gave up 6 bases and V 5 bases, and 19 bases lay outside the gene matches. The CDR3 runs 19 residues. Germline loops: CDR1 KGHSH, CDR2 LQKENI. CDR3 sequence: CASSVRTGGGLAGAGEQYF. CDR3 bases: TGTGCCAGCTCAGTTCGGACAGGCGGCGGACTAGCGGGAGCAGGCGAGCAGTACTTC.

The CDR3: CASRKTSWDEQYF. Here the CDR3 DNA reads TGTGCCAGCAGGAAGACTAGCTGGGACGAGCAGTACTTC. This sequence joins TRBV6-1 and TRBJ2-7, with TRBD2 matching over 7 bases. CDR1 MNHNS and CDR2 SASEGT come from the germline V gene. The V and J ends lost 6 bases and 5 bases, in that order; junction bases with no gene match: 7. CDR3 length: 13 residues.

V usage is TRBV12-3 or TRBV12-4 and J usage is TRBJ1-2, with 7 bases lining up with TRBD1. The CDR3 length is 14 residues. V gave up 6 bases and J gave up 6 bases; unmatched junction bases: 10. The CDR3 is CASRDRPLVNGYTF. The DNA of the CDR3 is TGTGCCAGCAGGGACAGGCCACTCGTAAATGGCTACACCTTC.

At least ten counts were recorded for this clonotype. The chain links TRBV20-1 to TRBJ2-7; 10 positions match TRBD1. The CDR3 totals 14 residues. V dropped 6 bases and J dropped 4; count of bases not matched to a gene: 9. Germline V lookup: CDR1 DFQATT, CDR2 SNEGSKA (reference sequence). CDR3 in amino acids: CSAKDDRGHYEQYF. The DNA of the CDR3 is TGCAGTGCAAAAGATGACAGGGGGCATTACGAGCAGTACTTC.

This clonotype showed up just a few times. The J gene is TRBJ1-6, the V gene TRBV30, with 10 positions matching TRBD1. CDR1 and CDR2 (germline): GTSNPN, SVGIG (reference sequence). The CDR3 extends over 14 amino acids. V lost 2 bases to trimming and J lost 7 bases; unmatched junction nucleotides: 2. CDR3 in amino acids: CAWSSGQGNSPLHF. The CDR3 DNA sequence: TGTGCCTGGAGTTCGGGACAGGGGAATTCACCCCTCCACTTT. Together with reference TRBV30 and TRBJ1-6, the CDR3 gives the full variable domain: SQTIHQWPATLVQPVGSPLSLECTVEGTSNPNLYWYRQAAGRGLQLLFYSVGIGQISSEVPQNLSASRPQDRQFILSSKKLLLSDSGFYLCAWSSGQGNSPLHFGNGTRLTVT.

This clonotype was observed a few times. The J gene is TRBJ1-1, the V gene TRBV6-5; D is unclear. This CDR3 comprises 13 residues. From germline, CDR1 is MNHEY and CDR2 SVGAGI. V was cut by 8 bases and J by 6 bases, with 16 bases left in between. In nucleotides, the CDR3 is TGTGCCAGCTGTTTCTCGGCCGGCGCTGAAGCTTTCTTT. Protein product: CASCFSAGAEAFF.